These T cell receptor beta chains were read from a single sample in a study of blood T cell repertoires in COVID-19. Sequencing was performed with immunoSEQ multiplex PCR; in TCRdb, only in-frame clones are kept and a portion is missing. The sample holds roughly 63,000 clones; around nine tenths are singletons and the top ten take approximately 2.5%. The sequenced material came from peripheral blood. The receptors shown here come from a human donor in a cohort sampled during active COVID-19. Each CDR3 is given with its conserved first and last residue. Fields, in order: D gene, J gene, V gene, clone size, CDR3 protein, CDR3 DNA. The D gene is left open where the match is weak. Where a row states a size, it is once, few, many or the class of an expanded clone; other rows omit it.

NA | TRBJ1-2 | TRBV19 | NA | CASRREGGSYGYTF | TGTGCCAGTAGAAGGGAAGGGGGTAGCTATGGCTACACCTTC
TRBD1 | TRBJ2-2 | TRBV18 | NA | CASSPFDRGDTGELFF | TGTGCCAGCTCACCATTCGACAGGGGGGACACCGGGGAGCTGTTTTTT
NA | TRBJ2-2 | TRBV5-1 | NA | CASSLSGTGELFF | TGCGCCAGCAGCTTGTCAGGGACCGGGGAGCTGTTTTTT
NA | TRBJ1-1 | TRBV3-1/TRBV3-2 | NA | CASSPLYPGTEAFF | TGTGCCAGCAGCCCTCTTTATCCAGGCACTGAAGCTTTCTTT
TRBD1 | TRBJ1-1 | TRBV19 | NA | CASNPPGTANTEAFF | TGTGCCAGTAACCCACCCGGGACAGCTAACACTGAAGCTTTCTTT
NA | TRBJ2-7 | TRBV5-1 | NA | CASRGGYEQYF | TGCGCCAGCAGAGGGGGTTACGAGCAGTACTTC
TRBD2 | TRBJ2-1 | TRBV5-8 | NA | CASSNYKRLASYNEQFF | TGTGCCAGCAGCAATTATAAGAGACTAGCCTCCTACAATGAGCAGTTCTTC
NA | TRBJ1-2 | TRBV3-1/TRBV3-2 | NA | CASSPGRGSNYGYTF | TGTGCCAGCAGCCCGGGTCGGGGTTCTAACTATGGCTACACCTTC
NA | TRBJ2-5 | TRBV2 | NA | CASSGEPVETQYF | TGTGCCAGCAGTGGAGAACCTGTGGAGACCCAGTACTTC
NA | TRBJ2-4 | TRBV6-2/TRBV6-3 | NA | CASSYGGMNIQYF | TGTGCCAGCAGTTACGGAGGGATGAACATTCAGTACTTC
NA | TRBJ2-3 | TRBV28 | NA | CASRNREWGKKDTQYF | TGTGCCAGCAGGAACCGGGAGTGGGGGAAAAAAGATACGCAGTATTTT
TRBD2 | TRBJ2-7 | TRBV5-4 | NA | CASSFTKTSGEIYEQYF | TGTGCCAGCAGCTTTACAAAGACTAGCGGGGAGATCTACGAGCAGTACTTC
NA | TRBJ2-1 | TRBV7-2 | NA | CASSQGLYNEQFF | TGTGCCAGCAGCCAGGGACTTTACAATGAGCAGTTCTTC
NA | TRBJ1-5 | TRBV24-1 | NA | CATSDFHASQPQHF | TGTGCCACCAGTGATTTCCACGCCAGTCAGCCCCAGCATTTT
TRBD1 | TRBJ1-6 | TRBV28 | NA | CASSDWDRGYSPLHF | TGTGCCAGCAGCGATTGGGACAGGGGATATTCACCCCTCCACTTT
TRBD1 | TRBJ1-6 | TRBV27 | few | CASSHRGGNSPLHF | TGTGCCAGCAGCCACAGGGGAGGTAATTCACCCCTCCACTTT
TRBD1 | TRBJ2-3 | TRBV5-1 | NA | CASSGGTGGGDTQYF | TGCGCCAGCAGCGGAGGGACAGGGGGTGGAGATACGCAGTATTTT
TRBD2 | TRBJ2-2 | TRBV3-1/TRBV3-2 | NA | CASSPAAAGSVGELFF | TGTGCCAGCAGCCCAGCGGCAGCGGGGTCGGTCGGGGAGCTGTTTTTT
NA | TRBJ1-1 | TRBV27 | NA | CASSRTGNEAFF | TGTGCCAGCAGTCGCACAGGGAACGAAGCTTTCTTT
NA | TRBJ1-2 | TRBV12-3/TRBV12-4 | NA | CASSFSGNGYTF | TGTGCCAGCAGTTTTTCGGGGAATGGCTACACCTTC